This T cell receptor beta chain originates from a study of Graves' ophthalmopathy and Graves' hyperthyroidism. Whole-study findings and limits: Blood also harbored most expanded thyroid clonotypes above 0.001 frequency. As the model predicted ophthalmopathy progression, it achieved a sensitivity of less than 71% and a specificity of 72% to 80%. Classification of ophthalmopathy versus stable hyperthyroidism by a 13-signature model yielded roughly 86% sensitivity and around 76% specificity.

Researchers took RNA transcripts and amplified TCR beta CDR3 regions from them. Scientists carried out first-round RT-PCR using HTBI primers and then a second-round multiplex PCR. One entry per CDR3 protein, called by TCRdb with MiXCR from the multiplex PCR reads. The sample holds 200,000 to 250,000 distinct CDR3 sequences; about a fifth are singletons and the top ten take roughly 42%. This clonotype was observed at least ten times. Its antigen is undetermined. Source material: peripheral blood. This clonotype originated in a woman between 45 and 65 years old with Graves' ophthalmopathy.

DNA of the CDR3: TGCAGCGCCCGGGACAGGGGGCTCGGTGAGACCCAGTACTTC. Translating it yields CSARDRGLGETQYF. The chain uses TRBV29-1 and TRBJ2-5, with 12 bases fitting TRBD1. CDR3 length: 14 amino acids. J was trimmed by 5 bases and V by 7 bases; bases with no gene match: 8. Germline assignment: CDR1 SQVTM and CDR2 ANQGSEA.